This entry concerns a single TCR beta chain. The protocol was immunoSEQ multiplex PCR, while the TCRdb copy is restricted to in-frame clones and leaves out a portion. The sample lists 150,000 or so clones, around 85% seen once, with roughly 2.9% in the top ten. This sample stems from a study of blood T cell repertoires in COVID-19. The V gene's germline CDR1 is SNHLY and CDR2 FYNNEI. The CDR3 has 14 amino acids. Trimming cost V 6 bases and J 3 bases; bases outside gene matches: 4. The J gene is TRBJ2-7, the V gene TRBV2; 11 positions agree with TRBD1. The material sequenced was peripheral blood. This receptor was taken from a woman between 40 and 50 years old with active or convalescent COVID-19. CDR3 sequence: CASSPGTGGYEQYF. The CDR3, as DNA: TGTGCCAGCAGCCCGGGGACAGGGGGCTACGAGCAGTACTTC.